These 30 T cell receptor beta chains originate from one sample sequenced in a study of kidney transplant recipient with SARS-CoV-2 infection. TCRdb re-called the reads with MiXCR, one entry per CDR3 protein. The profile covers 200,000 to 300,000 distinct CDR3 sequences, with about 30% appearing a single time and 7% to 8% taken by the ten largest. The input for sequencing was a blood sample, taken at baseline and between days 110 and 120 from a kidney transplant recipient. All receptors derive from a young adult male patient who had COVID-19 and was a kidney transplant recipient. Some T cells may be supplied by the graft donor.

This clonotype was observed a handful of times. The chain recombines TRBV7-3 with TRBJ2-3, with 11 bases aligning to TRBD2. The CDR3 runs 18 residues. The V gene end was trimmed by 0 bases and the J gene end by 1 base; junction bases not matched to a gene: 6. The germline V gene has CDR1 SGHTA and CDR2 FQGTGA. CDR3 coding DNA: TGTGCCAGCAGCTTAACGTCGACTAGCGGGGCTCGCACAGATACGCAGTATTTT. Translating it yields CASSLTSTSGARTDTQYF. Full variable domain (missing parts from reference TRBV7-3 and TRBJ2-3): GAGVSQTPSNKVTEKGKYVELRCDPISGHTALYWYRQSLGQGPEFLIYFQGTGAADDSGLPNDRFFAVRPEGSVSTLKIQRTERGDSAVYLCASSLTSTSGARTDTQYFGPGTRLTVL.

This clonotype was observed many times. This rearrangement joins TRBV29-1 to TRBJ1-1, with D hard to call. This CDR3 contains 10 residues. Germline V lookup: CDR1 SQVTM, CDR2 ANQGSEA. V was cut by 3 bases and J by 7 bases, with 6 bases left in between. The CDR3 region is CSVEGIEAFF. Written as DNA, the CDR3 is TGCAGCGTTGAGGGGATTGAAGCTTTCTTT.

Concerning this clonotype itself: A much bigger clone sits one base away, suggesting this may be a read error. The rearrangement links TRBV19 to TRBJ1-2, with TRBD1 as a possible D gene (6 bases). The V and J ends lost 3 bases and 4 bases respectively, with 21 bases between them. CDR1 is LNHDA and CDR2 is SQIVND in the germline V gene (reference sequence). CDR3 length: 17 amino acids. CDR3 sequence: CASSISGTNRKSYGYTF. CDR3 nucleotide sequence: TGTGCCAGTAGTATCTCGGGGACAAATCGAAAGTCCTATGGCTACACCTTC.

This clonotype was detected a few times. The chain recombines TRBV7-4 with TRBJ1-2, with D perhaps TRBD1 (5 bases). CDR3 length equals 17 residues. The germline V and J ends were trimmed by 5 bases and 4 bases, with 23 bases remaining between them. Per germline, CDR1 SGHVT and CDR2 SQSDAQ. CDR3 sequence (DNA): TGTGCCAGCAGCGACAGTAATTCAGCTCGAAAGACCTATGGCTACACCTTC. Residues: CASSDSNSARKTYGYTF.

This clonotype was detected only a few times. The chain has TRBV9 and TRBJ2-6, with D possibly being TRBD1 (6 bases). Trimming removed 2 bases from V and 1 base from J, with 7 bases in between. The CDR3 has 15 residues. Germline-derived CDR1 and CDR2 are SGDLS and YYNGEE. CDR3 loop: CASSVTGSGANVLTF. DNA of the CDR3: TGTGCCAGCAGCGTTACAGGGTCTGGGGCCAACGTCCTGACTTTC.

As for this clonotype: A read error may explain this, as a much larger clone is one base away. This chain uses TRBV28 with TRBJ1-2, with no clear D. CDR3 length: 13 residues. Germline-derived CDR1 and CDR2 are MDHEN and SYDVKM. The CDR3 region is CASGLGPLYGYTF. The CDR3 region has the DNA TGTGCCAGCGGTTTAGGGCCACTATATGGCTACACCTTC.

Only one count was recorded for this clonotype. A much larger clone lies one base from this, so it may be a read error. The chain uses TRBV18 and TRBJ2-4, with 10 bases lining up with TRBD1. The CDR3 loop spans 15 amino acids. The V gene's germline CDR1 is KGHSH and CDR2 LQKENI. The CDR3 protein is CASSPGTGASTGHTF. The CDR3 coding sequence is TGTGCCAGCTCACCTGGGACAGGGGCGTCTACGGGCCACACCTTC.

As to this clonotype: At one end the junction does not follow the germline gene, possibly because of a read error. The rearrangement uses TRBV6-5 and TRBJ2-7, with 9 bases that match TRBD1. Germline V CDR1 and CDR2: MNHEY, SVGAGI. The CDR3 sequence is 16 residues long. The CDR3: CTSNPLGTGFDYEQYF. The CDR3 nucleotides are TGTACCAGCAACCCTCTGGGGACAGGGTTTGACTACGAGCAGTACTTC.

As for this clonotype: This may be a read error, as it is one base from a much larger clone. The chain recombines TRBV8-2 with TRBJ1-2. TRBV8-2 is termed a pseudogene. This CDR3 contains 16 residues. The CDR3 loop reads CGSSCVDSRKTHGYTF. The CDR3 DNA follows: TGTGGCAGTTCTTGTGTTGATAGCCGAAAGACCCATGGCTACACCTTC.

At least ten counts were recorded for this clonotype. This chain connects TRBV11-2 to TRBJ2-7; TRBD2 matches at 14 bases. Germline assignment: CDR1 SGHAT and CDR2 FQNNGV. The CDR3 totals 16 residues. The CDR3 DNA reads TGTGCCAGCAGCTTAGGACCGGGACTAGCGGGAGAGCACAGGGAGGTC. Translating gives CASSLGPGLAGEHREV.

This clonotype was seen many times. The gene calls are TRBV28 and TRBJ1-2, with 8 bases aligning to TRBD1. V lost 2 bases and J lost 4; bases outside the gene matches: 3. This CDR3 region has 14 residues. Germline V gene sequence: CDR1 MDHEN, CDR2 SYDVKM. The DNA of the CDR3 is TGTGCCAGCAGTTTAAGGACAGGGACCTATGGCTACACCTTC. The encoded protein is CASSLRTGTYGYTF.

For this clonotype: With a much larger clone just one base away, this may be a read error. This chain joins TRBV7-2 and TRBJ2-7; D is perhaps TRBD1 (6 bases). The CDR3 totals 17 residues. In germline, CDR1 is SGHTA, CDR2 FQGNSA. The V end lost 4 bases, the J end lost 0 bases, and 19 bases lay between the germline ends. The CDR3 nucleotides read TGTGCCAGCAGCTACGAGGCCAGACAGGTGAACTCCTACGAGCAGTACTTC. It specifies CASSYEARQVNSYEQYF.

Regarding this clonotype: A much larger clone differs by one base, so this may be a read error. The chain has TRBV9 and TRBJ1-1; tentatively, D is TRBD1 (6 bases). In germline, CDR1 is SGDLS, CDR2 YYNGEE. V was shortened by 0 bases and J by 0 bases, with 9 bases between the two germline ends. The CDR3 contains 15 residues. DNA of the CDR3: TGTGCCAGCAGCGTAGAGGGGGTGTTGAACACTGAAGCTTTCTTT. Protein: CASSVEGVLNTEAFF.

This clonotype was observed a handful of times. The chain combines TRBV2 with TRBJ1-1; D not certain. V dropped 4 bases and J dropped 6 bases, with 24 bases sitting between them. The CDR3 is 17 amino acids. Germline values: CDR1 SNHLY, CDR2 FYNNEI. The CDR3 sequence: CASSALFDPEEKPEAFF. The CDR3 DNA is TGTGCCAGCAGTGCCCTCTTTGACCCGGAGGAAAAACCTGAAGCTTTCTTT.

This clonotype appeared many times. The chain combines TRBV12-2 with TRBJ1-2; the D call in the table, TRBD1, was not verified against the DNA. TRBV12-2 is deemed a pseudogene. This CDR3 has 17 amino acids. The DNA of the CDR3 is TGTGCAAGTCGCGACAGAGAGACTCCACGAAAGACCTATGGCTACACCTTC. Translated: CASRDRETPRKTYGYTF.

This clonotype was counted at least ten times. The V gene is TRBV5-1, the J gene TRBJ2-7, with 7 bases that match TRBD1. Per germline, CDR1 SGHRS and CDR2 YFSETQ. V gave up 3 bases and J gave up 2 bases; unmatched junction bases: 8. The CDR3 has 15 residues. CDR3 in DNA: TGCGCCAGCAGCTCGACAGGGAATACTCCCTACGAGCAGTACTTC. Amino acids: CASSSTGNTPYEQYF.

This clonotype was recorded many times. The chain combines TRBV12-3 or TRBV12-4 with TRBJ1-5; TRBD1 agrees at 8 bases. Trimming cost V 3 bases and J 3 bases; bases outside gene matches: 7. The CDR3 has 16 amino acids. CDR3 sequence (DNA): TGTGCCAGCAGTTTGGGCAGGGGGCTCATCAATCAGCCCCAGCATTTT. Encoded protein: CASSLGRGLINQPQHF.

This clonotype was recorded many times. The V and J genes are TRBV24-1 and TRBJ2-2, with TRBD2 matching 13 bases. Germline CDR1 KGHDR, CDR2 SFDVKD. CDR3 length: 17 residues. V trimming: 3 bases; J trimming: 7 bases; junction bases outside the gene matches: 7. The CDR3 DNA is TGTGCCACCAGTGATGGGGGACTAGCGGGGAAAGGCGGGGAGCTGTTTTTT. This sequence encodes CATSDGGLAGKGGELFF.

A note on this clonotype: This may be a read error: a much more frequent sequence differs by one nucleotide. This chain connects TRBV7-9 to TRBJ2-5, with 7 bases fitting TRBD2. CDR3 length: 15 residues. CDR1 SEHNR and CDR2 FQNEAQ come from the germline V gene (reference sequence). The trim removed 4 bases at V and 10 bases at J, leaving 15 bases unmatched. For the CDR3, the DNA is TGTGCCAGCAGCTCCCACTTGGGGGGGGAGGAGGGCCAGTACTTC. Its translation is CASSSHLGGEEGQYF.

This clonotype was counted many times. This chain uses TRBV5-4 with TRBJ1-2; no definite D call. V lost 7 bases, J lost 4 bases, and 23 bases lay in between. CDR1 is SGHNT, CDR2 YYREEE, per germline (reference sequence). The CDR3 consists of 16 residues. The DNA for the CDR3 is TGTGCCAGCCTTGGTACCGTACCAGGAAAGACCTATGGCTACACCTTC. It codes for CASLGTVPGKTYGYTF.

As concerns this clonotype: The junction and the germline gene differ at one end; a read error may be behind it. The rearrangement joins TRBV12-3 or TRBV12-4 to TRBJ2-1, with D maybe TRBD2 (5 bases). This CDR3 contains 13 residues. The CDR3 here is CASSLGTYNEKFF. CDR3 coding DNA: TGTGCCAGCAGTTTAGGGACTTACAATGAGAAGTTCTTC.

To note about this clonotype: A read error is possible here, since a much larger clone lies one base away. This rearrangement joins TRBV8-2 to TRBJ2-6. TRBV8-2 is a documented pseudogene. The CDR3 is 17 amino acids. In DNA, the CDR3 is TGTGGCAAGGAGCCGAGGATAACACAAAGTCGGGCCAACGTCCCGACTTTC. This sequence encodes CGKEPRITQSRANVPTF.

This clonotype has at least ten counts. This chain links TRBV20-1 with TRBJ1-5, with D perhaps matching TRBD1 (6 bases). Looked up from germline, CDR1 is DFQATT and CDR2 is SNEGSKA (reference sequence). CDR3 length: 15 amino acids. Deletions cut 7 bases from V and 6 bases from J, with 22 bases between. The CDR3 is CSVARDTFTAQPQHF. The CDR3 DNA reads TGCAGTGTGGCCCGGGACACTTTTACAGCTCAGCCCCAGCATTTT.

This clonotype was detected ten times or more. This chain uses TRBV20-1 with TRBJ1-1; D possibly corresponds to TRBD1 (5 bases). Germline assignment: CDR1 DFQATT and CDR2 SNEGSKA (reference sequence). The CDR3 consists of 13 residues. The CDR3 coding sequence is TGCAGCGTCTGGGGAGGGGAAGAGACTGAAGCTTTCTTT. Its protein is CSVWGGEETEAFF.

About this clonotype itself: This may be a read error, as it is one base from a much larger clone. The rearrangement links TRBV30 to TRBJ2-7, with TRBD1 matching 7 bases. V lost 6 bases, J lost 0 bases, and 8 bases stayed unmatched. The CDR3 length is 14 residues. CDR1 is GTSNPN and CDR2 is SVGIG in the germline V gene (reference sequence). The CDR3 region is CACSPDRSSYEQYF. The CDR3, as DNA: TGTGCCTGCTCTCCGGACAGGAGCTCCTACGAGCAGTACTTC.

Points on this clonotype: With a much larger clone just one base away, this may be a read error. The chain employs TRBV6-1 and TRBJ1-2; no clear D gene. This CDR3 contains 17 residues. Looked up from germline, CDR1 is MNHNS and CDR2 is SASEGT. V lost 5 bases and J lost 4, with 23 bases in between. CDR3 residues: CASSLWISMRKTYGYTF. The CDR3 bases are TGTGCCAGCAGTCTTTGGATCTCTATGCGAAAGACCTATGGCTACACCTTC.

In regard to this clonotype: It may be a read error: a sequence one base away is much more abundant. This chain connects TRBV18 to TRBJ2-4, with unresolved D. Germline lookup yields CDR1 KGHSH and CDR2 LQKENI. The V end was cut by 1 base, the J end by 7 bases, with 5 bases between. This CDR3 is 12 amino acids long. CDR3 protein: CASSPLGNIQYF. The CDR3 DNA reads as TGTGCCAGCTCACCACTGGGGAACATTCAGTACTTC.

The chain couples TRBV6-6 to TRBJ1-2; 7 nucleotides match TRBD1. V gave up 6 bases and J gave up 7 bases; unmatched junction bases: 11. Germline V gene sequence: CDR1 MNHNY, CDR2 SVGAGI (reference sequence). The CDR3 covers 14 residues. CDR3 DNA sequence: TGTGCCAGCAGGGACTACCAGGGGGTCGGTGGCTACACCTTC. Translating gives CASRDYQGVGGYTF.

Regarding this clonotype: One junction end disagrees with the germline gene, perhaps due to a read error. The rearrangement uses TRBV14 and TRBJ2-1, with 7 positions matching TRBD1. In germline, CDR1 is SGHDN, CDR2 FVKESK. The CDR3 sequence is 12 residues long. The CDR3: CACSQVTGVEFF. The CDR3 DNA sequence: TGTGCCTGCAGCCAAGTAACAGGGGTTGAGTTCTTC.

This clonotype was picked up many times. V usage is TRBV6-5 and J usage is TRBJ2-7; D could derive from TRBD1 or TRBD2 (5 bases each). CDR3 length: 14 residues. CDR1 and CDR2 from the germline V gene are MNHEY and SVGAGI. The ends were cut back, 5 bases at V and 0 bases at J, with 11 bases in the middle. The CDR3 reads CASSASGSSYEQYF. CDR3 DNA sequence: TGTGCCAGCAGTGCTTCAGGGAGCTCCTACGAGCAGTACTTC.